These T cell receptor beta chains were read from a single sample in a study of OX40 agonist ivuxolimab in advanced cancers. Sequencing used immunoSEQ multiplex PCR; TCRdb keeps in-frame clones, though not all of them. The repertoire has approximately 26,000 clones, approximately 85% of them found once; the top ten carry about 37%. Source: CD4+ or CD8+ T cells sorted from blood, taken in a trial of the OX40 agonist ivuxolimab. These TCRs come from an adult with an advanced solid tumor such as melanoma, head and neck, liver or kidney cancer. The CDR3 runs from the conserved cysteine through the conserved F or W. A D gene is named only where the DNA matches it firmly. Some rows mark clone size as missing; the rest say once, few, many or name a class of expanded clone.

V: TRBV5-8; D: TRBD2; J: TRBJ2-2; size: once; CDR3: CASSAYWTSTGELFF; DNA: TGTGCCAGCAGCGCATACTGGACTAGCACCGGGGAGCTGTTTTTT
V: TRBV7-6; D: -; J: TRBJ2-1; size: -; CDR3: CASSLGYDNEQFF; DNA: TGTGCCAGCAGCTTGGGATATGACAATGAGCAGTTCTTC
V: TRBV5-8; D: -; J: TRBJ1-2; size: once; CDR3: CASSFGVGYTF; DNA: TGTGCCAGCAGCTTTGGGGTTGGCTACACCTTC
V: TRBV13; D: -; J: TRBJ2-7; size: -; CDR3: CASSLGPEQYF; DNA: TGTGCCAGCAGCTTAGGCCCCGAGCAGTACTTC
V: TRBV7-8; D: TRBD1; J: TRBJ1-2; size: few; CDR3: CASSLDRVDYGYTF; DNA: TGTGCCAGCAGCTTGGACAGGGTAGACTATGGCTACACCTTC
V: TRBV4-1; D: TRBD1; J: TRBJ1-2; size: few; CDR3: CASSHGTGYDNGYTF; DNA: TGCGCCAGCAGCCACGGGACAGGGTACGATAATGGCTACACCTTC
V: TRBV27; D: -; J: TRBJ1-2; size: -; CDR3: CASSPGNPFGYTF; DNA: TGTGCCAGCAGTCCAGGAAATCCGTTTGGCTACACCTTC
V: TRBV5-1; D: -; J: TRBJ2-3; size: few; CDR3: CASISGGSTDTQYF; DNA: TGCGCCAGCATTTCGGGCGGAAGCACAGATACGCAGTATTTT
V: TRBV19; D: -; J: TRBJ2-7; size: once; CDR3: CASSMGSGLLYEQYF; DNA: TGTGCCAGTAGTATGGGAAGCGGACTACTCTACGAGCAGTACTTC
V: TRBV10-2; D: -; J: TRBJ1-1; size: once; CDR3: CASSPRQWSGTEAFF; DNA: TGTGCCAGCAGTCCCCGACAGTGGTCGGGCACTGAAGCTTTCTTT